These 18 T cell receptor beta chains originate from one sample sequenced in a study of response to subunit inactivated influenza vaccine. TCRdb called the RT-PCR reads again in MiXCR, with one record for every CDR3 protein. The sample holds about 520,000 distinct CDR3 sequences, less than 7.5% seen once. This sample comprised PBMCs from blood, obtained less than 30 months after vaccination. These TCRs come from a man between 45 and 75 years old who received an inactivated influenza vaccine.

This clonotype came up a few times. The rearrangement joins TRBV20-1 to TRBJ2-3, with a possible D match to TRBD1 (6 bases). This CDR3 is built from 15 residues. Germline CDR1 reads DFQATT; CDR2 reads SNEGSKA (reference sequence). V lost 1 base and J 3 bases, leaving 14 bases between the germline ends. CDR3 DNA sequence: TGCAGTGCTAGAGTAGGGTCAGGGGTGACAGATACGCAGTATTTT. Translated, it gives CSARVGSGVTDTQYF.

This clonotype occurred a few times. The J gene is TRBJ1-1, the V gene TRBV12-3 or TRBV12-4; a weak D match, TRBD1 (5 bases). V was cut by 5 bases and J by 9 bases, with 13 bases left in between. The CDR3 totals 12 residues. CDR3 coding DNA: TGTGCCAGCAGTCCCTGGACGGGACAAGCTTTCTTT. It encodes CASSPWTGQAFF.

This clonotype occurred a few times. The CDR3 DNA follows: TGTGCCAGCAGCCCCTTGGGACAGGGGTCTTCACCCCTCCACTTT. Its translation is CASSPLGQGSSPLHF. The chain has TRBV7-2 and TRBJ1-6, with 10 bases identical to TRBD1. The germline CDR1 and CDR2 sequences are SGHTA and FQGNSA. This CDR3 contains 15 residues. The junction had 7 bases not matched to a gene; V was cut back by 5 bases and J by 9 bases.

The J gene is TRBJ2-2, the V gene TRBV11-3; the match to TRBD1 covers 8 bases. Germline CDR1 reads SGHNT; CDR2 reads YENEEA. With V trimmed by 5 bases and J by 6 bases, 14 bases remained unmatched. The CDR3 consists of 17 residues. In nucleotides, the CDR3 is TGTGCCAGCAGCCCAGGACAGGGTCGGTTGTTGGCCGGGGAGCTGTTTTTT. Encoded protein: CASSPGQGRLLAGELFF.

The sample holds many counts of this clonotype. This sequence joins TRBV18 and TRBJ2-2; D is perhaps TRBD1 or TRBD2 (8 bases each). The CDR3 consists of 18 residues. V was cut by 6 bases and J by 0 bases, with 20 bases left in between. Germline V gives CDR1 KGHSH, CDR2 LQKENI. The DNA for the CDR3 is TGTGCCAGCTCCCGCAGGGGGCCTAGCGGGTCGAACACCGGGGAGCTGTTTTTT. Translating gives CASSRRGPSGSNTGELFF. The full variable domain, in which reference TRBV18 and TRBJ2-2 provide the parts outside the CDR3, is NAGVMQNPRHLVRRRGQEARLRCSPMKGHSHVYWYRQLPEEGLKFMVYLQKENIIDESGMPKERFSAEFPKEGPSILRIQQVVRGDSAAYFCASSRRGPSGSNTGELFFGEGSRLTVL.

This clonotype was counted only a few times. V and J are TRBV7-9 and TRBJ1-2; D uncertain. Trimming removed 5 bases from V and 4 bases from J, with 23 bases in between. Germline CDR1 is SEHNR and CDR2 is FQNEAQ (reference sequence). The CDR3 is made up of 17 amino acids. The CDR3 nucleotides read TGTGCCAGCAGCGCCCAAAGCGGGCGTCCTGTAGGCTATGGCTACACCTTC. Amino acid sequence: CASSAQSGRPVGYGYTF.

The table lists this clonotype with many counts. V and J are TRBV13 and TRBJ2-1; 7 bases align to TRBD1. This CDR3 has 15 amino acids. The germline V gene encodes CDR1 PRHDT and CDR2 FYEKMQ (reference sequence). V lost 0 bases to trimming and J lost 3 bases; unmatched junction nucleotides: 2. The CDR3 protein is CASSLGTGLYNEQFF. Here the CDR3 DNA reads TGTGCCAGCAGCTTAGGGACAGGGCTCTACAATGAGCAGTTCTTC.

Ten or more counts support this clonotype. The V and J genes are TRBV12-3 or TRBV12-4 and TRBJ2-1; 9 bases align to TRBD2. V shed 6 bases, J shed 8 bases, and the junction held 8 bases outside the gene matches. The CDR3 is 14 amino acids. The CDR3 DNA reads TGTGCCAGCAGGGACAGCGGGGGGAGAGATGAGCAGTTCTTC. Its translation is CASRDSGGRDEQFF.

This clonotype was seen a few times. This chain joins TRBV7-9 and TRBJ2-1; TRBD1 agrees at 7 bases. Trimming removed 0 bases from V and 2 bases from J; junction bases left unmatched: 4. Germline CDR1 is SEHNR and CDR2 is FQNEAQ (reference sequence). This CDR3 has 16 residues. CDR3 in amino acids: CASSLAGQPPYNEQFF. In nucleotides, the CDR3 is TGTGCCAGCAGCTTAGCGGGACAGCCCCCCTACAATGAGCAGTTCTTC. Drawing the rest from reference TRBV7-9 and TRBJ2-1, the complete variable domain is DTGVSQNPRHKITKRGQNVTFRCDPISEHNRLYWYRQTLGQGPEFLTYFQNEAQLEKSRLLSDRFSAERPKGSFSTLEIQRTEQGDSAMYLCASSLAGQPPYNEQFFGPGTRLTVL.

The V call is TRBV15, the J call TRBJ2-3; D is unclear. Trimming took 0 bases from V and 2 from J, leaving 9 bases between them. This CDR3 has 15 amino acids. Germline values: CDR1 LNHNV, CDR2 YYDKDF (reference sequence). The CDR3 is CATSRDKRFTDTQYF. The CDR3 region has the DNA TGTGCCACCAGCAGAGACAAGAGATTCACAGATACGCAGTATTTT.

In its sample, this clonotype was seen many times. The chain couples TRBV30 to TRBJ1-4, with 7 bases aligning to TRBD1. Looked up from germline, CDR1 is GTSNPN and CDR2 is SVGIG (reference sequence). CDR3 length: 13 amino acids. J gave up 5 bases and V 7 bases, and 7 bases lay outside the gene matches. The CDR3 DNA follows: TGTGCCTCCTCCGGGACAGACAATGAAAAACTGTTTTTT. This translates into CASSGTDNEKLFF.

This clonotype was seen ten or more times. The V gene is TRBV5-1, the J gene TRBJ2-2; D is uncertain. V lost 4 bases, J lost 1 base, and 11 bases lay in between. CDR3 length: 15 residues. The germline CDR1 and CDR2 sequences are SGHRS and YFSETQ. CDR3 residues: CASSPGGRNTGELFF. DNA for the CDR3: TGCGCCAGCAGCCCTGGTGGCAGGAACACCGGGGAGCTGTTTTTT.

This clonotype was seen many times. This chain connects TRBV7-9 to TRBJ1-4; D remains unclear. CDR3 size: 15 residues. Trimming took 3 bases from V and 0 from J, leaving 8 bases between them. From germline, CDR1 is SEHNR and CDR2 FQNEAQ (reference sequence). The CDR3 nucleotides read TGTGCCAGCAGCTTGACCGGTGCAACTAATGAAAAACTGTTTTTT. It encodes CASSLTGATNEKLFF. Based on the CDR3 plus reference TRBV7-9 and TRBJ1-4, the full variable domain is DTGVSQNPRHKITKRGQNVTFRCDPISEHNRLYWYRQTLGQGPEFLTYFQNEAQLEKSRLLSDRFSAERPKGSFSTLEIQRTEQGDSAMYLCASSLTGATNEKLFFGSGTQLSVL.

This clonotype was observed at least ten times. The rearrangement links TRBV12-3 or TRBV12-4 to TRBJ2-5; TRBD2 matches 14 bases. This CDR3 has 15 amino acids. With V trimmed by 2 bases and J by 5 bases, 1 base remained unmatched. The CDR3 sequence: CASSLRLAGGETQYF. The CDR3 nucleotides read TGTGCCAGCAGTTTAAGACTAGCGGGAGGGGAGACCCAGTACTTC.

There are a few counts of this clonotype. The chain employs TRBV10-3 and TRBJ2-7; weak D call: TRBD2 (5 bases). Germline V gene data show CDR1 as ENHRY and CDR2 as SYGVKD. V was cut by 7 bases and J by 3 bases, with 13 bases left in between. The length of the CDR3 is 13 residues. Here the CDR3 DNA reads TGTGCCATCAACGACGGGGAGTACTACGAGCAGTACTTC. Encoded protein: CAINDGEYYEQYF.

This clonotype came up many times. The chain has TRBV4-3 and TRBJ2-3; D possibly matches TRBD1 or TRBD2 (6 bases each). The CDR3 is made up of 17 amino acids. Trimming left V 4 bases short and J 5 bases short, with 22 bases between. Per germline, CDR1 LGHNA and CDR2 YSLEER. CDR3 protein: CASSRLEGGEKGDTQYF. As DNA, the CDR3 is TGCGCCAGCAGCCGCCTTGAGGGGGGAGAAAAGGGAGATACGCAGTATTTT.

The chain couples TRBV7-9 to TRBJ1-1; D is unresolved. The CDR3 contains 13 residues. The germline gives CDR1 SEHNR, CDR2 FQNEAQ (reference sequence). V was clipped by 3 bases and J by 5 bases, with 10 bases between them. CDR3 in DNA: TGTGCCAGCAGCTTGTATTCGGATACTGAAGCTTTCTTT. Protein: CASSLYSDTEAFF.

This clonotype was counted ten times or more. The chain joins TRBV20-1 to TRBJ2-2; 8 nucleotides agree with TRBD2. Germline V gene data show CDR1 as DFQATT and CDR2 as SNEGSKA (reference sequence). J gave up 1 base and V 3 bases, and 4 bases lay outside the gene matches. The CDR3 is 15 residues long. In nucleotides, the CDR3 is TGCAGTGCTAGTCCAACTAGCGGGAACACCGGGGAGCTGTTTTTT. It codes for CSASPTSGNTGELFF.